This TCR beta chain was obtained from a study of response to subunit inactivated influenza vaccine. Study-wide findings and caveats: The authors suggested that few new T cells are recruited per seasonal influenza vaccination.

TCRdb passed the RT-PCR reads through MiXCR, listing each CDR3 protein once. The sample has around 750,000 distinct CDR3 sequences, less than 25% seen once. Germline lookup yields CDR1 DFQATT and CDR2 SNEGSKA (reference sequence). Between the trimmed V and J ends, which lost 0 bases and 5 bases, there was a span of 7 bases. The CDR3 sequence is 13 residues long. Comment on this clonotype: Its specificity is unknown.

The J gene is TRBJ1-4, the V gene TRBV20-1; D gene uncertain. The sample here was PBMCs from blood, taken more than 4 days after vaccination. The receptor comes from a man over 45 who received an inactivated influenza vaccine. The CDR3 DNA is TGCAGTGCTAGAGATTTGGGGAATGAAAAACTGTTTTTT. It yields the protein CSARDLGNEKLFF.